This record concerns one T cell receptor (beta chain) sequence. Antigen: not known. The sample originates from a study of cytomegalovirus exposure and HLA in healthy donors. Across the study: About 77 million unique TCRs from HLA-typed donors made up an early data release.

Study-wide results and caveats: The availability of immune exposure information extended only to CMV serostatus. Follow-up analysis found HLA locus-dependent TCR association rates, highest for DRB1 and lowest for HLA-C. The likely explanation for a cluster of highly shared sequence variants was sequencing artifact.

Both 60 Vbeta primers and 13 Jbeta primers went into the PCR. TCRdb keeps only in-frame clones here, not all; method: immunoSEQ multiplex PCR. The sample lists around 200,000 clones, 86% seen once, with approximately 0.31% in the top ten. This CDR3 spans 14 amino acids. Between the trimmed V and J ends, which lost 5 bases and 2 bases, there was a span of 10 bases. The germline CDR1 and CDR2 sequences are MDHEN and SYDVKM. This chain uses TRBV28 with TRBJ1-3, with a tentative D call TRBD1 (6 bases). This TCR was recovered from a woman aged 25 to 39 in good health and CMV-seronegative. Sequenced material: PBMCs. The CDR3 reads CASSPSGAGNTIYF. Here the CDR3 DNA reads TGTGCCAGCAGTCCCTCAGGGGCTGGAAACACCATATATTTT.